These T cell receptor beta chains were read from a single sample in a study of blood T cell repertoires in COVID-19. Assay: immunoSEQ multiplex PCR; the TCRdb copy retains only in-frame clones and omits some. There are some 300,000 clones in the sample; approximately 91% occur only once, and about 1% lies in the top ten. The sequenced sample was PBMCs or T cells enriched from blood (not recorded which). The receptors originated from a young woman who had recovered from COVID-19. CDR3s include the opening cysteine and the closing phenylalanine or tryptophan. The D gene is left open where the match is weak. Clone size, where shown, is once, few, many, or a class for clones that have expanded.

d_call | clone_size | j_call | v_call | cdr3_aa | cdr3_nt
. | . | TRBJ2-7 | TRBV18 | CASSPEAPRSPAYEQYF | TGTGCCAGCTCACCAGAAGCCCCGAGGAGCCCGGCCTACGAGCAGTACTTC
. | . | TRBJ1-5 | TRBV5-6 | CASSPPEGGPQHF | TGTGCCAGCAGCCCCCCTGAAGGGGGGCCCCAGCATTTT
TRBD1 | . | TRBJ1-1 | TRBV11-3 | CASSSWNRGEKNTEAFF | TGTGCCAGCAGCTCATGGAACAGGGGCGAGAAGAACACTGAAGCTTTCTTT
. | . | TRBJ2-3 | TRBV3-1/TRBV3-2 | CASSPYGGTDTQYF | TGTGCCAGCAGCCCGTACGGGGGCACAGATACGCAGTATTTT
. | . | TRBJ2-1 | TRBV27 | CASSSTGRGYNEQFF | TGTGCCAGCAGTTCTACCGGACGGGGATACAATGAGCAGTTCTTC
. | . | TRBJ2-7 | TRBV7-9 | CASSHPLAASYEQYF | TGTGCCAGCAGCCACCCGTTAGCGGCCTCCTACGAGCAGTACTTC
. | . | TRBJ1-1 | TRBV6-5 | CATPPVGRDTEAFF | TGTGCCACTCCCCCAGTGGGCCGAGACACTGAAGCTTTCTTT
TRBD2 | . | TRBJ2-7 | TRBV4-1 | CASSQEELAGGRPYEQYF | TGCGCCAGCAGCCAAGAGGAACTAGCGGGGGGACGTCCCTACGAGCAGTACTTC
. | . | TRBJ2-1 | TRBV19 | CASSIGQGYNEQFF | TGTGCCAGTAGTATAGGGCAGGGTTACAATGAGCAGTTCTTC
. | . | TRBJ2-3 | TRBV7-2 | CASSPPWAGAVDTQYF | TGTGCCAGCAGCCCCCCCTGGGCGGGGGCGGTAGATACGCAGTATTTT
. | . | TRBJ2-3 | TRBV11-3 | CASSFHTDTQYF | TGTGCCAGCAGCTTCCACACAGATACGCAGTATTTT
. | . | TRBJ2-2 | TRBV4-2 | CASSSGLITGELFF | TGTGCCAGCAGCTCGGGACTGATCACCGGGGAGCTGTTTTTT
. | once | TRBJ2-3 | TRBV11-3 | CASSLLDTQYF | TGTGCCAGCAGCTTACTAGATACGCAGTATTTT
. | . | TRBJ1-3 | TRBV9 | CASSVRVGYPGNTIYF | TGTGCCAGCAGCGTGAGGGTCGGATACCCTGGAAACACCATATATTTT
. | . | TRBJ2-7 | TRBV10-2 | CASSVSDGYEQYF | TGCGCCAGCAGCGTATCAGATGGCTACGAGCAGTACTTC
TRBD1 | . | TRBJ1-1 | TRBV7-2 | CASSLDRGTEAFF | TGTGCCAGCAGCTTAGACAGGGGCACTGAAGCTTTCTTT
TRBD1 | . | TRBJ2-2 | TRBV7-7 | CASSLSVRVQGTTGELFF | TGTGCTAGCAGCTTATCTGTAAGGGTACAGGGGACCACCGGGGAGCTGTTTTTT
. | few | TRBJ2-5 | TRBV5-1 | CASSLVVGARETQYF | TGCGCCAGCAGCTTGGTCGTGGGGGCGCGGGAGACCCAGTACTTC
. | . | TRBJ1-1 | TRBV24-1 | CATSDRGGLRAFF | TGTGCCACCAGTGACAGGGGCGGCCTGAGAGCTTTCTTT
. | . | TRBJ1-6 | TRBV5-1 | CASSPLGSSYNSPLHF | TGCGCCAGCAGCCCCTTGGGCAGCTCCTATAATTCACCCCTCCACTTT
TRBD1 | . | TRBJ1-2 | TRBV18 | CASSRDGRQGGVHGYTF | TGTGCCAGCTCCCGGGACGGGCGACAGGGGGGGGTTCATGGCTACACCTTC
. | . | TRBJ1-2 | TRBV21-1 | CASSKAGQGAPGYTF | TGTGCCAGCAGCAAAGCCGGGCAGGGGGCGCCCGGCTACACCTTC
. | . | TRBJ1-2 | TRBV15 | CATSRDPGVRFAF | TGTGCCACCAGCAGAGATCCCGGGGTTAGGTTCGCCTTC
. | once | TRBJ1-1 | TRBV9 | CASSVAQATEAFF | TGTGCCAGCAGCGTAGCACAGGCTACTGAAGCTTTCTTT
TRBD1 | . | TRBJ1-2 | TRBV11-2 | CASSSKTGSSYGYTF | TGTGCCAGCAGCTCAAAGACAGGGTCAAGCTATGGCTACACCTTC
. | once | TRBJ2-1 | TRBV27 | CASSLFAASSYNEQFF | TGTGCCAGCAGTTTATTTGCGGCCAGCTCCTACAATGAGCAGTTCTTC
TRBD1 | . | TRBJ1-1 | TRBV28 | CASSLGSRGREAFF | TGTGCCAGCAGTTTAGGGTCCAGGGGGCGTGAAGCTTTCTTT
. | . | TRBJ2-7 | TRBV4-1 | CASSVDSRQYF | TGCGCCAGCAGTGTAGACTCGCGGCAGTACTTC
TRBD1 | . | TRBJ1-1 | TRBV7-2 | CASSLIQGRTEAFF | TGTGCCAGCAGCTTAATACAGGGGCGGACTGAAGCTTTCTTT
TRBD1 | . | TRBJ2-3 | TRBV28 | CASRGRGRWDTQYF | TGTGCCAGCAGGGGCAGGGGGCGGTGGGATACGCAGTATTTT
TRBD2 | . | TRBJ2-3 | TRBV10-3 | CAIRPGLEFTDTQYF | TGTGCCATCAGGCCGGGACTAGAGTTTACAGATACGCAGTATTTT